What follows are 14 T cell receptor beta chains derived from one specimen sequenced in a study of breast tumors, draining lymph nodes, adjacent tissues. The lymph nodes were axillary draining lymph nodes from breast cancer patients. MiXCR was run by TCRdb on the multiplex PCR reads, yielding one entry per CDR3 protein. The sample records 130,000 or so distinct CDR3 sequences, approximately 20% being singletons. Sequenced input: axillary lymph node tissue. The receptors were gathered from a female donor with breast cancer. Some clones in this sample may be carry-over from other donors' samples.

The J gene is TRBJ2-5, the V gene TRBV28; 7 nucleotides align to TRBD2. The ends lost 2 bases at V and 1 base at J; junction bases unmatched: 4. The CDR3 totals 15 residues. Germline lookup yields CDR1 MDHEN and CDR2 SYDVKM. The CDR3 reads CASSLRIAGQETQYF. CDR3 sequence (DNA): TGTGCCAGCAGTTTACGTATAGCGGGCCAAGAGACCCAGTACTTC.

In this sample, this clonotype turned up many times. The chain recombines TRBV11-2 with TRBJ2-7; D is unclear. Trimming stripped 4 bases from V and 1 base from J, with 11 bases between. This CDR3 is 14 amino acids long. Germline CDR1 SGHAT, CDR2 FQNNGV. The DNA for the CDR3 is TGTGCCAGCAGCTCTAAGAAGCAGTCCTACGAGCAGTACTTC. Translated: CASSSKKQSYEQYF. The full variable domain, completed using reference TRBV11-2 and TRBJ2-7, is EAGVAQSPRYKIIEKRQSVAFWCNPISGHATLYWYQQILGQGPKLLIQFQNNGVVDDSQLPKDRFSAERLKGVDSTLKIQPAKLEDSAVYLCASSSKKQSYEQYFGPGTRLTVT.

This clonotype occurred many times. This chain connects TRBV10-1 to TRBJ2-7, with 9 bases matching TRBD2. CDR1 is WNHNN, CDR2 SYGVQD, per germline (reference sequence). The CDR3 has 12 residues. J lost 4 bases, V lost 8 bases, and 3 bases had no gene match. CDR3 DNA sequence: TGCGCCAGCCATAGCGGGAGTTACGAGCAGTACTTC. It translates to CASHSGSYEQYF.

This clonotype showed up many times. The chain has TRBV4-2 and TRBJ2-1, with 13 bases lining up with TRBD2. The CDR3 spans 17 residues. V was clipped by 5 bases and J by 5 bases; unmatched bases: 9. The germline CDR1 and CDR2 sequences are LGHNA and YNFKEQ. The chain's CDR3 is CASSVGLAGDGDNEQFF. The CDR3 nucleotides are TGTGCCAGCAGCGTTGGACTAGCGGGAGATGGGGACAATGAGCAGTTCTTC.

V usage is TRBV7-6 and J usage is TRBJ2-2; D tentatively reads TRBD1 or TRBD2 (5 bases each). Germline loops: CDR1 SGHVS, CDR2 FNYEAQ. The CDR3 is 15 amino acids. V was shortened by 1 base and J by 4 bases, with 10 bases between the two germline ends. The CDR3, as DNA: TGTGCCAGCAGCTTAGTTCGGGGACCCACCGGGGAGCTGTTTTTT. This encodes CASSLVRGPTGELFF.

This clonotype was seen at least ten times. This chain uses TRBV9 with TRBJ1-6; the D is unclear. Trimming cost V 0 bases and J 10 bases, with 11 bases left between them. The germline V gene has CDR1 SGDLS and CDR2 YYNGEE. The length of the CDR3 is 14 residues. CDR3 DNA sequence: TGTGCCAGCAGCGTAGCCGGACGGGGATCACCCCTCCACTTT. This translates into CASSVAGRGSPLHF.

Turning to this clonotype: A much larger clone sits a single nucleotide away, making a read error possible. The CDR3 ends on some other residue instead of the conserved phenylalanine or tryptophan, so this is likely a read error. The V call is TRBV2, the J call TRBJ1-4; 8 bases map to TRBD1. The germline CDR1 and CDR2 sequences are SNHLY and FYNNEI. CDR3 size: 13 residues. Trimming took 11 bases from V and 6 from J; bases not matched to a gene: 8. The CDR3 bases are TGTGCCTCACAGGGGGGGTTTTATGAAAAACTGTTTTCT. This codes for CASQGGFYEKLFS.

On this clonotype itself: Possible read error: a much larger clone is one base away. J is TRBJ2-5 and V is TRBV12-5; D is undetermined. CDR3 length: 13 amino acids. Germline V lookup: CDR1 LGHNT, CDR2 FRNRAP. The CDR3, as DNA: TGTGCTAGTGGTCCCAATGAGCAAGAGGCCCAGTACTTC. Translation: CASGPNEQEAQYF.

At least ten counts were recorded for this clonotype. The rearrangement uses TRBV4-2 and TRBJ2-7; 9 bases align to TRBD1. The CDR3 contains 14 residues. The ends lost 2 bases at V and 5 bases at J; junction bases unmatched: 4. Germline CDR1 is LGHNA and CDR2 is YNFKEQ. As DNA, the CDR3 is TGTGCCAGCAGCCAACCGGGACAGGGTCACGAGCAGTACTTC. Amino acid sequence: CASSQPGQGHEQYF.

This clonotype has ten or more counts. The rearrangement links TRBV5-6 to TRBJ2-7; 8 bases align to TRBD2. Trimming took 4 bases from V and 1 from J; bases not matched to a gene: 10. Looked up from germline, CDR1 is SGHDT and CDR2 is YYEEEE. This CDR3 comprises 16 residues. The CDR3 DNA reads TGTGCCAGCAGCACAACTAGCGGTAGCCTATCCTACGAGCAGTACTTC. Translating it yields CASSTTSGSLSYEQYF.

This clonotype was detected many times. The chain carries TRBV20-1 and TRBJ2-3, with 8 nucleotides matching TRBD2. CDR3 size: 14 residues. V shed 2 bases, J shed 4 bases, and the junction held 5 bases outside the gene matches. Germline CDR1 and CDR2: DFQATT and SNEGSKA (reference sequence). The CDR3 sequence is CSARRGGGSDTQYF. CDR3 nucleotide sequence: TGCAGTGCTAGACGGGGGGGAGGATCAGATACGCAGTATTTT.

This clonotype showed up many times. The rearrangement uses TRBV6-5 and TRBJ2-1, with D possibly being TRBD1 or TRBD2 (9 bases each). V was clipped by 6 bases and J by 7 bases, with 25 bases between them. Germline V CDR1 and CDR2: MNHEY, SVGAGI. This CDR3 spans 17 amino acids. The CDR3 region is CASRQGQGRLAGNEQFF. The CDR3 DNA reads as TGTGCCAGCAGACAGGGACAGGGTCGCCTAGCGGGGAATGAGCAGTTCTTC.

About this clonotype: This may come from a read error, since a much larger clone is one base off. This chain connects TRBV19 to TRBJ2-5, with 10 bases identical to TRBD1. This CDR3 comprises 15 residues. Germline loops: CDR1 LNHDA, CDR2 SQIVND (reference sequence). Trimming took 5 bases from V and 9 from J; bases not matched to a gene: 12. The CDR3 sequence is CASSFDRGRGEAQYF. Here the CDR3 DNA reads TGTGCCAGTAGTTTCGACAGGGGGCGCGGGGAGGCCCAGTACTTC.

At least ten counts were recorded for this clonotype. This rearrangement joins TRBV12-3 or TRBV12-4 to TRBJ2-5; tentatively, D is TRBD1 or TRBD2 (7 bases each). This CDR3 has 17 residues. The V end was cut by 2 bases, the J end by 4 bases, with 20 bases between. The CDR3 is CASSLPGGGRSGETQYF. The CDR3 DNA reads as TGTGCCAGCAGTTTACCAGGGGGGGGTAGATCGGGAGAGACCCAGTACTTC.